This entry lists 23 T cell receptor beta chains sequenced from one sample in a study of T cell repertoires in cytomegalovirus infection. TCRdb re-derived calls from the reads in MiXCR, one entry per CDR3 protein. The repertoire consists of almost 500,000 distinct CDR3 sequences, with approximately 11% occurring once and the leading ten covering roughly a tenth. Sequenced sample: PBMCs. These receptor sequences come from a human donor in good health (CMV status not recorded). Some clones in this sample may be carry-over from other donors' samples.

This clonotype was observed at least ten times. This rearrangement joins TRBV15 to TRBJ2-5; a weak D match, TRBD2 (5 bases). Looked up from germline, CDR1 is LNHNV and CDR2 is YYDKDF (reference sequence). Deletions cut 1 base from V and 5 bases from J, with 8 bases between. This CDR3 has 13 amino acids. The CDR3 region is CATSRGGRETQYF. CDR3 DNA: TGTGCCACCAGCAGAGGCGGGCGGGAGACCCAGTACTTC. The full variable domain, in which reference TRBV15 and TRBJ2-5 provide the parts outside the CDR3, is DAMVIQNPRYQVTQFGKPVTLSCSQTLNHNVMYWYQQKSSQAPKLLFHYYDKDFNNEADTPDNFQSRRPNTSFCFLDIRSPGLGDTAMYLCATSRGGRETQYFGPGTRLLVL.

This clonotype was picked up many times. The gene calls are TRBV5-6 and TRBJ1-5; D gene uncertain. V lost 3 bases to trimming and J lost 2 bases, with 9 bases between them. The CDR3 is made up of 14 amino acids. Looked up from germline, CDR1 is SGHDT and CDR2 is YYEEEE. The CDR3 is CASSWRGGNQPQHF. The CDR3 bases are TGTGCCAGCAGCTGGCGGGGTGGCAATCAGCCCCAGCATTTT.

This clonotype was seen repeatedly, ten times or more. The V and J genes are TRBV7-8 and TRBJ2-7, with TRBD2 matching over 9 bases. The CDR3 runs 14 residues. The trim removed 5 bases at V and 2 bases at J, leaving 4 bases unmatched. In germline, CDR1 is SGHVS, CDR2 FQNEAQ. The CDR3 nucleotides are TGTGCCAGCAGCATTAGCGGGAGCGCCTACGAGCAGTACTTC. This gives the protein CASSISGSAYEQYF.

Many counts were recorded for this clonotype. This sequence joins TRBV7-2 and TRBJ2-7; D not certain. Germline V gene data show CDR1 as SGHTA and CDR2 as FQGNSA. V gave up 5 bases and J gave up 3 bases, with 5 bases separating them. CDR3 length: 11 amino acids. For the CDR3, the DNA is TGTGCCAGCAGCACCGGCTACGAGCAGTACTTC. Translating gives CASSTGYEQYF.

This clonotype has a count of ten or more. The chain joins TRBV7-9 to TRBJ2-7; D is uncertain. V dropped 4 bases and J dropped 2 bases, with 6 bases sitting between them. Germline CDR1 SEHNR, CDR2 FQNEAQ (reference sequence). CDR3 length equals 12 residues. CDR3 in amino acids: CASSSTPYEQYF. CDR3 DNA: TGTGCCAGCAGCTCAACACCCTACGAGCAGTACTTC.

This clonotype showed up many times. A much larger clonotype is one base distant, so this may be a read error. The CDR3 nucleotides are TGTGCCAGCAGCATCACAGATACGCAGTATTTT. It translates to CASSITDTQYF. The chain recombines TRBV19 with TRBJ2-3; D gene uncertain. Between the trimmed V and J ends, which lost 9 bases and 2 bases, there was a span of 6 bases. The CDR3 spans 11 residues. CDR1 is LNHDA and CDR2 is SQIVND in the germline V gene (reference sequence).

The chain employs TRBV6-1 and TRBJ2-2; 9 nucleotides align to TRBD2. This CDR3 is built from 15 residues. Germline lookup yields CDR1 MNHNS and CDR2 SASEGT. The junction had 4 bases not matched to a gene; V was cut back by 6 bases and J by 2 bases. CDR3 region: CASRTSGRNTGELFF. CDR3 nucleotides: TGTGCCAGCAGGACTAGCGGACGTAACACCGGGGAGCTGTTTTTT.

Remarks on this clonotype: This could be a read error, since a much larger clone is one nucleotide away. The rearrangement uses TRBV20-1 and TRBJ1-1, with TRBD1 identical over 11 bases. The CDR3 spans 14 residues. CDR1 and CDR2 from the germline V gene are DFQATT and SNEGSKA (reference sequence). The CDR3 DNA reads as TGCAGAGCTAGATCCGGGACAGGGGGTGTTGAAGCTTTCTTT. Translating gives CRARSGTGGVEAFF.

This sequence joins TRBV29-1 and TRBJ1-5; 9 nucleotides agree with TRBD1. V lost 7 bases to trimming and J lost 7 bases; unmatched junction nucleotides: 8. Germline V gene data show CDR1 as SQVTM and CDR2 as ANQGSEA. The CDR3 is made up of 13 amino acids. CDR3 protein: CSAGTGRTQPQHF. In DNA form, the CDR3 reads TGCAGCGCCGGGACAGGGCGGACCCAGCCCCAGCATTTT.

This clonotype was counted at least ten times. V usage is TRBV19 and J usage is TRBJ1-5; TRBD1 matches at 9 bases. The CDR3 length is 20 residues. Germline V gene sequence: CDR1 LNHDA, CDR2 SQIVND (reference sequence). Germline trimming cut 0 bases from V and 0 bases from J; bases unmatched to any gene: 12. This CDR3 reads CASSIDRPGTGTYSNQPQHF. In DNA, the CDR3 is TGTGCCAGTAGTATAGATCGTCCCGGGACAGGGACTTATAGCAATCAGCCCCAGCATTTT.

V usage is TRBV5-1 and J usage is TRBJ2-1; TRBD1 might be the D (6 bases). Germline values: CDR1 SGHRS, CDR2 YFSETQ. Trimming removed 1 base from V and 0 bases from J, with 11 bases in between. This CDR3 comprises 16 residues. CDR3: CASSLRQVSSYNEQFF. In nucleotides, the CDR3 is TGCGCCAGCAGCTTGAGACAGGTGAGCTCCTACAATGAGCAGTTCTTC.

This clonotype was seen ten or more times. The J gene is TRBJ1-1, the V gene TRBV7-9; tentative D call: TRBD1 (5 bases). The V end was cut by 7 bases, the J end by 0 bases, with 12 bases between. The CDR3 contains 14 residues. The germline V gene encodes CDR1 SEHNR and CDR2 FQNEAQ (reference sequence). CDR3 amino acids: CASTRELMNTEAFF. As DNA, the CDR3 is TGTGCCAGCACCAGGGAACTTATGAACACTGAAGCTTTCTTT.

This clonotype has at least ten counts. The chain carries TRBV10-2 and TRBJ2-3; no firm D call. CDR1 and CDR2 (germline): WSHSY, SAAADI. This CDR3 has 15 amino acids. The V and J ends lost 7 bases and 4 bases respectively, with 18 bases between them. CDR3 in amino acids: CASIIESRAADTQYF. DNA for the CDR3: TGCGCCAGCATAATTGAATCCCGGGCGGCAGATACGCAGTATTTT.

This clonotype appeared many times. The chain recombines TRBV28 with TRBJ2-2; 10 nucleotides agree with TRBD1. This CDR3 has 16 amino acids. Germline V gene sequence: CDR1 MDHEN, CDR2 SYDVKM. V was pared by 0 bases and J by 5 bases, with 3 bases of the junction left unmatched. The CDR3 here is CASSLWTGGSTGELFF. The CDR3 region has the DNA TGTGCCAGCAGTTTATGGACAGGGGGCAGTACCGGGGAGCTGTTTTTT. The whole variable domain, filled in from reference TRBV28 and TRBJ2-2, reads DVKVTQSSRYLVKRTGEKVFLECVQDMDHENMFWYRQDPGLGLRLIYFSYDVKMKEKGDIPEGYSVSREKKERFSLILESASTNQTSMYLCASSLWTGGSTGELFFGEGSRLTVL.

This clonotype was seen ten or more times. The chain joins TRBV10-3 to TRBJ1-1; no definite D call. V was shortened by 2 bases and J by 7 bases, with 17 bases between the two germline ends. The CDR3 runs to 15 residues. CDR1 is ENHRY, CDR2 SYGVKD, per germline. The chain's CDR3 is CAISEISTAEGEAFF. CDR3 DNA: TGTGCCATCAGTGAGATTTCCACGGCTGAGGGTGAAGCTTTCTTT.

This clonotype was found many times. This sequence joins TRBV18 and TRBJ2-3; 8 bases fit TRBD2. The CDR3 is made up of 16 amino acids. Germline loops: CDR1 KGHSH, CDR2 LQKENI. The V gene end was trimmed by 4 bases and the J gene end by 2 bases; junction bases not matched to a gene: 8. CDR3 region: CASSLRTGGITDTQYF. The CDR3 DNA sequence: TGTGCCAGCTCACTGAGGACGGGAGGGATCACAGATACGCAGTATTTT.

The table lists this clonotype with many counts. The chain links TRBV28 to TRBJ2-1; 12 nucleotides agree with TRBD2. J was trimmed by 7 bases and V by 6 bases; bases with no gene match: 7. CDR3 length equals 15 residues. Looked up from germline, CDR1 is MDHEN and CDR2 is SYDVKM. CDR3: CASRMLAGGQNEQFF. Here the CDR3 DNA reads TGTGCCAGCAGAATGCTAGCGGGAGGGCAGAATGAGCAGTTCTTC.

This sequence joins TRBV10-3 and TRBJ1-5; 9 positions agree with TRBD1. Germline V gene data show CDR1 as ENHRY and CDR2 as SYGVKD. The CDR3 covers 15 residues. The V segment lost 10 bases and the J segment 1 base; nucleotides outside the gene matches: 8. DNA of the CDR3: TGTGCCACCAAGTCGACAGGGGGGAGCAATCAGCCCCAGCATTTT. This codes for CATKSTGGSNQPQHF.

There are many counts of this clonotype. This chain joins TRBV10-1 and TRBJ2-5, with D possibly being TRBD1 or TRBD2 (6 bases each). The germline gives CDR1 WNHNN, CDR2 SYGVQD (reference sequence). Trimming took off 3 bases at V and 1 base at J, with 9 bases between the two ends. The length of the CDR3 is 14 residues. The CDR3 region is CASSESGAQETQYF. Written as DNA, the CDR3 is TGCGCCAGCAGTGAATCGGGGGCCCAAGAGACCCAGTACTTC.

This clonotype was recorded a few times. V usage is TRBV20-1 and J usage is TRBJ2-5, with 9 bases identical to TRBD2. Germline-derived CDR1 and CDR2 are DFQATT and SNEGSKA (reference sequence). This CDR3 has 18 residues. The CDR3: CSQRIIAGVRDLQETQYF. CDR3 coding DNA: TGCAGCCAAAGAATCATAGCGGGAGTTAGAGACCTTCAAGAGACCCAGTACTTC.

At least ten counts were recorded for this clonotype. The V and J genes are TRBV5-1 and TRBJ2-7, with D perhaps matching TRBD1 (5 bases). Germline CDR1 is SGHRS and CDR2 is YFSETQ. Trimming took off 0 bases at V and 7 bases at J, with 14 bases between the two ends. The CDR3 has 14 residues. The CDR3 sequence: CASSLGQNHMEQYF. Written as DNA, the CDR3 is TGCGCCAGCAGCTTGGGACAGAATCACATGGAGCAGTACTTC.

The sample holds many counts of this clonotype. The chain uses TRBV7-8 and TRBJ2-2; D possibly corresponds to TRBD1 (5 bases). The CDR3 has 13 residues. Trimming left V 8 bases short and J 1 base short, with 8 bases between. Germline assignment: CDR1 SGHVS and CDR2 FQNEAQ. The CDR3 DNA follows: TGTGCCAGCTTCGGACAGAACACCGGGGAGCTGTTTTTT. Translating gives CASFGQNTGELFF.

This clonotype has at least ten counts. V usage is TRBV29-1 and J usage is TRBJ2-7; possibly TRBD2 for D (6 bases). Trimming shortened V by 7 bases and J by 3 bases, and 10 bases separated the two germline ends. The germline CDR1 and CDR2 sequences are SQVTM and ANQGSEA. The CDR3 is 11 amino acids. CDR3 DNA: TGCAGCGCCGGGACTCTCTACGAGCAGTACTTC. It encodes CSAGTLYEQYF.